The present TCR beta chain was sequenced within a study of cytomegalovirus exposure and HLA in healthy donors. The wider study: The Caucasian-associated ancestry cluster held roughly 81% of under 450 genotyped donors.

PCR was performed using 60 Vbeta and 13 Jbeta primers. Using immunoSEQ multiplex PCR, the repertoire was profiled, and TCRdb retains in-frame clones only, with some absent. The sample has about 150,000 clones; around 79% are singletons. General study points: As a later analysis revealed, the rate of TCR association differed by HLA locus, with DRB1 most and HLA-C fewest. In most subjects, TCR beta sequences reportedly gave accurate predictions of HLA-A and HLA-B alleles. With further analysis later on, most CMV-associated TCR beta chains appeared HLA-restricted.

About this clone itself: As yet, its antigen is unknown.

With 7 bases clipped from V and 2 bases from J, the junction kept 8 bases outside the gene matches. The CDR3 spans 15 residues. Looked up from germline, CDR1 is LNHNV and CDR2 is YYDKDF (reference sequence). The sequence was collected from a man between 18 and 29 years old in good health and CMV-seronegative. The sequenced material came from PBMCs. This sequence joins TRBV15 and TRBJ2-3; 8 bases map to TRBD2. The CDR3 DNA follows: TGTGCCACCACCAAGTGGCGGGGGGACACAGATACGCAGTATTTT. It specifies CATTKWRGDTDTQYF.